This T cell receptor (beta chain) was identified during a study of blood T cell repertoires in COVID-19. About the study: There were acute and convalescent COVID-19 samples, and they came from the United States, Italy and Spain.

Profiling relied on immunoSEQ multiplex PCR, and the TCRdb table lists in-frame clones only, not all of them. Of 200,000 or so clones in the sample, approximately 84% are singletons; the top ten hold roughly 6.9%. The CDR3 totals 16 residues. V was shortened by 2 bases and J by 2 bases, with 13 bases between the two germline ends. CDR1 is SNHLY and CDR2 is FYNNEI in the germline V gene. Sequencing was performed on PBMCs or T cells enriched from blood (not recorded which). The TCR comes from a man aged 35-49 years who had recovered from COVID-19. The chain combines TRBV2 with TRBJ1-3; TRBD1 might be the D (6 bases). The CDR3 sequence is CASSERGGRTGNTIYF. Here the CDR3 DNA reads TGTGCCAGCAGTGAAAGGGGGGGAAGGACTGGAAACACCATATATTTT.